One sample yielded the 29 T cell receptor beta chains listed below, sequenced in a study of T cells in localized non-small cell lung cancer. Data came from immunoSEQ multiplex PCR; TCRdb stores just in-frame clones and leaves some out. The sample holds 70,000 to 100,000 clones, 65% to 85% seen once. Sequences were derived from peripheral blood, sampled before any cancer treatment. These receptors originate from a female donor older than 55 with stage I lung adenocarcinoma.

V and J are TRBV19 and TRBJ2-5; 9 bases are shared with TRBD1. The CDR3 contains 14 residues. V gave up 3 bases and J gave up 6 bases; unmatched junction bases: 5. In germline, CDR1 is LNHDA, CDR2 SQIVND (reference sequence). The CDR3 protein is CASSITGGGKTQYF. CDR3 DNA sequence: TGTGCCAGTAGTATCACAGGGGGCGGCAAGACCCAGTACTTC.

The rearrangement joins TRBV29-1 to TRBJ2-1; 9 nucleotides match TRBD1. Trimming removed 0 bases from V and 4 bases from J; junction bases left unmatched: 4. The CDR3 loop spans 15 amino acids. Per the germline V gene, CDR1 is SQVTM and CDR2 is ANQGSEA. Here the CDR3 reads CSVEDPDRGYNEQFF. The DNA for the CDR3 is TGCAGCGTTGAAGATCCGGACAGGGGTTACAATGAGCAGTTCTTC.

The chain uses TRBV7-2 and TRBJ1-2, with 10 nucleotides matching TRBD1. CDR1 SGHTA and CDR2 FQGNSA come from the germline V gene. The CDR3 loop spans 18 amino acids. V shed 2 bases and J 4 bases; nucleotides not matched to a gene: 13. CDR3 in amino acids: CASSLSGDRGKRAYGYTF. The CDR3 DNA reads TGTGCCAGCAGCTTAAGTGGGGACAGGGGAAAAAGGGCCTATGGCTACACCTTC.

This rearrangement joins TRBV28 to TRBJ2-7; TRBD1 agrees at 8 bases. Trimming cost V 3 bases and J 2 bases; bases outside gene matches: 3. The CDR3 has 14 residues. Germline loops: CDR1 MDHEN, CDR2 SYDVKM. The chain's CDR3 is CASSLWTGPYEQYF. CDR3 nucleotide sequence: TGTGCCAGCAGTTTGTGGACAGGGCCCTACGAGCAGTACTTC.

The rearrangement links TRBV30 to TRBJ1-5; no reliable D call. Germline V gene data show CDR1 as GTSNPN and CDR2 as SVGIG (reference sequence). This CDR3 region has 13 residues. V lost 4 bases, J lost 0 bases, and 7 bases lay in between. CDR3 sequence: CAWTGNSNQPQHF. The CDR3 DNA is TGTGCCTGGACGGGGAATAGCAATCAGCCCCAGCATTTT.

The gene calls are TRBV2 and TRBJ2-6, with D perhaps matching TRBD1 (7 bases). The V end lost 3 bases, the J end lost 3 bases, and 12 bases lay between the germline ends. The CDR3 extends over 16 amino acids. CDR1 and CDR2 (germline): SNHLY, FYNNEI. CDR3 loop: CASSDQGGGGANVLTF. The CDR3 coding sequence is TGTGCCAGCAGTGATCAGGGGGGTGGTGGGGCCAACGTCCTGACTTTC.

The gene calls are TRBV28 and TRBJ2-3; the D gene is possibly TRBD1 (5 bases). CDR1 and CDR2 from the germline V gene are MDHEN and SYDVKM. V dropped 6 bases and J dropped 1 base, with 14 bases sitting between them. This CDR3 contains 15 residues. The CDR3 loop is CASRTQGRGTDTQYF. CDR3 nucleotides: TGTGCCAGCAGGACCCAGGGTAGGGGCACAGATACGCAGTATTTT.

The chain couples TRBV6-1 to TRBJ1-4; a possible D gene is TRBD1 (5 bases). V shed 11 bases and J shed 4 bases, with 20 bases lying between them. The CDR3 spans 15 residues. Germline CDR1 and CDR2: MNHNS and SASEGT. CDR3 in amino acids: CASEARAGNNEKLFF. The CDR3 region has the DNA TGTGCCTCAGAGGCACGGGCAGGGAATAATGAAAAACTGTTTTTT.

The gene calls are TRBV29-1 and TRBJ2-7, with D tentatively TRBD1 (6 bases). V lost 4 bases and J 1 base, leaving 8 bases between the germline ends. The CDR3 spans 12 residues. Germline values: CDR1 SQVTM, CDR2 ANQGSEA. The CDR3 region has the DNA TGCAGCGTTGCAAGGGGGTCCTACGAGCAGTACTTC. Its protein is CSVARGSYEQYF.

This clone has just one count. The J gene is TRBJ1-1, the V gene TRBV13; no clear D gene. Germline values: CDR1 PRHDT, CDR2 FYEKMQ (reference sequence). This CDR3 is built from 14 residues. The V gene lost 5 bases and the J gene lost 1 base, with 11 bases spanning the gap. Here the CDR3 reads CASSLETSNTEAFF. The CDR3 nucleotides are TGTGCCAGCAGCCTAGAGACGTCGAACACTGAAGCTTTCTTT.

The chain carries TRBV27 and TRBJ1-1, with D uncertain. The CDR3 is made up of 15 amino acids. Germline lookup yields CDR1 MNHEY and CDR2 SMNVEV (reference sequence). Trimming stripped 6 bases from V and 2 bases from J, with 16 bases between. CDR3 region: CASSPEKNINTEAFF. The CDR3, as DNA: TGTGCCAGCAGCCCCGAGAAGAACATCAACACTGAAGCTTTCTTT.

The chain carries TRBV27 and TRBJ2-3, with TRBD2 matching 12 bases. Germline V gives CDR1 MNHEY, CDR2 SMNVEV (reference sequence). After removal of 3 bases from V and 1 base from J, the junction contained 5 bases not matched to a gene. The CDR3 runs to 17 residues. The CDR3 spells CASSFLAGGPGTDTQYF. The CDR3 DNA reads as TGTGCCAGCAGTTTCCTAGCGGGGGGGCCGGGCACAGATACGCAGTATTTT.

The genes are TRBV28 and TRBJ2-7, with TRBD1 matching 8 bases. V dropped 10 bases and J dropped 6; count of bases not matched to a gene: 17. This CDR3 is 15 amino acids long. CDR1 is MDHEN, CDR2 SYDVKM, per germline. The CDR3 DNA sequence: TGTGCCACTAAAGACGCCCGGACAGGGAGTACCGAGCAGTACTTC. This translates into CATKDARTGSTEQYF.

The J gene is TRBJ1-2, the V gene TRBV30; 9 bases fit TRBD1. The CDR3 loop spans 13 amino acids. CDR1 and CDR2 (germline): GTSNPN, SVGIG (reference sequence). V dropped 1 base and J dropped 8; count of bases not matched to a gene: 5. The CDR3 nucleotides read TGTGCCTGGAGTGGCGGGACAGGGTTCGGCTACACCTTC. Residues: CAWSGGTGFGYTF.

CDR3 sequence reads: CASSPTGVETQYF. CDR3 in DNA: TGTGCCAGCAGCCCTACAGGGGTAGAGACCCAGTACTTC. The V and J genes are TRBV7-6 and TRBJ2-5; 7 bases are a match to TRBD1. Germline lookup yields CDR1 SGHVS and CDR2 FNYEAQ. The length of the CDR3 is 13 residues. Unmatched junction bases numbered 4, after V lost 5 bases and J lost 4 bases.

The chain combines TRBV19 with TRBJ2-2; perhaps D is TRBD1 or TRBD2 (5 bases each). Germline CDR1 LNHDA, CDR2 SQIVND (reference sequence). The CDR3 loop spans 14 amino acids. With 1 base removed from V and 6 bases from J, the gap between germline ends came to 9 bases. The CDR3 DNA follows: TGTGCCAGTAGTATAGGGGGACGGGCCGGGGAGCTGTTTTTT. This sequence encodes CASSIGGRAGELFF.

The chain joins TRBV29-1 to TRBJ2-7, with D perhaps matching TRBD1 (5 bases). The CDR3 extends over 12 amino acids. Per the germline V gene, CDR1 is SQVTM and CDR2 is ANQGSEA. CDR3 sequence (DNA): TGCAGTGTCGGAAGGGGCAACTACGAGCAGTACTTC. Protein product: CSVGRGNYEQYF.

The J gene is TRBJ2-1, the V gene TRBV5-6; D remains unclear. The V gene's germline CDR1 is SGHDT and CDR2 YYEEEE. The CDR3 covers 14 residues. Trimming removed 0 bases from V and 0 bases from J, with 4 bases in between. CDR3 residues: CASSLASSYNEQFF. In DNA, the CDR3 is TGTGCCAGCAGCTTGGCCAGCTCCTACAATGAGCAGTTCTTC.

The J gene is TRBJ2-5, the V gene TRBV11-2; D might be TRBD1 or TRBD2, each matching 5 bases. Germline V gene sequence: CDR1 SGHAT, CDR2 FQNNGV. Deletions cut 1 base from V and 5 bases from J, with 17 bases between. CDR3 length: 16 residues. The CDR3, as DNA: TGTGCCAGCAGCTTAGGAGGGGCCACCGTACGGGAGACCCAGTACTTC. Protein sequence: CASSLGGATVRETQYF.

This clone has only a few counts. The rearrangement uses TRBV10-3 and TRBJ1-1; 7 bases agree with TRBD1. The CDR3 runs 13 residues. Germline V gene data show CDR1 as ENHRY and CDR2 as SYGVKD. J was trimmed by 5 bases and V by 11 bases; bases with no gene match: 11. The CDR3 region is CAAGSRGRTEAFF. As DNA, the CDR3 is TGTGCCGCGGGTAGTAGGGGGCGGACTGAAGCTTTCTTT.

This chain links TRBV4-3 with TRBJ1-2, with 8 bases that match TRBD1. The CDR3 covers 14 residues. Germline values: CDR1 LGHNA, CDR2 YSLEER. V gave up 6 bases and J gave up 4 bases; unmatched junction bases: 7. The CDR3 DNA is TGCGCCAGCAGACACACAGGGGGACGCTATGGCTACACCTTC. Its protein is CASRHTGGRYGYTF.

The count of this clone is one. V and J are TRBV28 and TRBJ2-3; D may be TRBD2 (6 bases). CDR1 is MDHEN, CDR2 SYDVKM, per germline. The CDR3 is made up of 15 amino acids. The V end was cut by 5 bases, the J end by 1 base, with 13 bases between. Written as DNA, the CDR3 is TGTGCCAGCAGTGTCCAGACTAGTGGCACAGATACGCAGTATTTT. As protein: CASSVQTSGTDTQYF. The variable domain in full, completed from reference TRBV28 and TRBJ2-3, reads DVKVTQSSRYLVKRTGEKVFLECVQDMDHENMFWYRQDPGLGLRLIYFSYDVKMKEKGDIPEGYSVSREKKERFSLILESASTNQTSMYLCASSVQTSGTDTQYFGPGTRLTVL.

The CDR3 nucleotides read TGCAGTGCCAAGGGGCGTTACACCTTC. Protein sequence: CSAKGRYTF. This chain joins TRBV20-1 and TRBJ1-2; D possibly corresponds to TRBD1 (5 bases). Germline loops: CDR1 DFQATT, CDR2 SNEGSKA (reference sequence). The V end lost 6 bases, the J end lost 11 bases, and 10 bases lay between the germline ends. The CDR3 covers 9 residues.

The chain recombines TRBV4-1 with TRBJ2-5; 7 nucleotides line up with TRBD2. CDR1 MGHRA and CDR2 YSYEKL come from the germline V gene. The V segment lost 4 bases and the J segment 4 bases; nucleotides outside the gene matches: 12. The CDR3 totals 16 residues. The CDR3 nucleotides read TGCGCCAGCAGCCGAGGGGAGGGGATGGGGCGAGAGACCCAGTACTTC. This codes for CASSRGEGMGRETQYF.

The rearrangement uses TRBV5-6 and TRBJ2-5; D unresolved. CDR3 length equals 15 residues. The germline V and J ends were trimmed by 4 bases and 7 bases, with 20 bases remaining between them. Germline-derived CDR1 and CDR2 are SGHDT and YYEEEE. The CDR3 reads CASSGSRVNMGTQYF. CDR3 nucleotides: TGTGCCAGCAGCGGCAGTCGGGTCAATATGGGGACCCAGTACTTC. The whole variable domain, remainder taken from reference TRBV5-6 and TRBJ2-5, is DAGVTQSPTHLIKTRGQQVTLRCSPKSGHDTVSWYQQALGQGPQFIFQYYEEEERQRGNFPDRFSGHQFPNYSSELNVNALLLGDSALYLCASSGSRVNMGTQYFGPGTRLLVL.

The CDR3 spells CASSLAAFSYEQYF. As DNA, the CDR3 is TGTGCCAGCAGCTTGGCAGCCTTCTCCTACGAGCAGTACTTC. The chain combines TRBV5-6 with TRBJ2-7; D call uncertain. Trimming pared 0 bases from V and 0 bases from J, leaving 7 bases between. Germline V lookup: CDR1 SGHDT, CDR2 YYEEEE. The CDR3 spans 14 residues.

This rearrangement joins TRBV19 to TRBJ1-1; D uncertain. Trimming pared 7 bases from V and 1 base from J, leaving 10 bases between. Per the germline V gene, CDR1 is LNHDA and CDR2 is SQIVND (reference sequence). This CDR3 comprises 13 residues. The CDR3 sequence is CASMSRPNTEAFF. DNA for the CDR3: TGTGCCAGTATGAGTCGGCCGAACACTGAAGCTTTCTTT.

This sequence joins TRBV6-6 and TRBJ1-4; perhaps TRBD1 as D (6 bases). V lost 7 bases, J lost 10 bases, and 16 bases lay in between. This CDR3 is built from 13 residues. Germline CDR1 and CDR2: MNHNY and SVGAGI (reference sequence). In DNA, the CDR3 is TGTGCCAGCACCCCAGGTGGCAGGGGAAAACTGTTTTTT. This encodes CASTPGGRGKLFF.

The CDR3 loop reads CAWSLGTGTDTQYF. CDR3 coding DNA: TGTGCCTGGAGTCTCGGGACAGGCACAGATACGCAGTATTTT. The V call is TRBV30, the J call TRBJ2-3, with 7 bases identical to TRBD1. Germline lookup yields CDR1 GTSNPN and CDR2 SVGIG (reference sequence). The trim removed 2 bases at V and 1 base at J, leaving 3 bases unmatched. This CDR3 comprises 14 residues.